One and the same sample provided the 30 T cell receptor beta chains below, sequenced in a study of T cells after yellow fever vaccination. A single record per CDR3 protein comes from TCRdb applying MiXCR to the 5' RACE reads. The sample lists fewer than 650,000 distinct CDR3 sequences, about a fifth seen once, with around 16% in the top ten. The sequencing used PBMCs, collected roughly 20 days after the first yellow fever vaccination. The source is a man between 18 and 29 years old who received the YFV17D yellow fever vaccine.

V usage is TRBV20-1 and J usage is TRBJ1-1, with a tentative D call TRBD1 (5 bases). From germline, CDR1 is DFQATT and CDR2 SNEGSKA (reference sequence). The CDR3 covers 14 residues. Trimming left V 3 bases short and J 6 bases short, with 17 bases between. For the CDR3, the DNA is TGCAGTGCTAGTGTGTTGGGCGCGGGGGCTGAAGCTTTCTTT. Its protein is CSASVLGAGAEAFF.

J is TRBJ1-5 and V is TRBV4-2; possibly TRBD1 for D (5 bases). Germline V gene data show CDR1 as LGHNA and CDR2 as YNFKEQ. The V and J ends lost 0 bases and 3 bases respectively, with 12 bases between them. This CDR3 region has 16 residues. CDR3 coding DNA: TGTGCCAGCAGCCAAGATCAAGGACACGACAATCAGCCCCAGCATTTT. Translating it yields CASSQDQGHDNQPQHF.

In this sample, this clonotype turned up many times. The chain employs TRBV5-1 and TRBJ1-2; D is undetermined. The CDR3 spans 14 residues. The ends were cut back, 0 bases at V and 6 bases at J, with 12 bases in the middle. In germline, CDR1 is SGHRS, CDR2 YFSETQ. The CDR3: CASSLGPQSDGYTF. CDR3 DNA sequence: TGCGCCAGCAGCTTGGGGCCCCAGAGTGATGGCTACACCTTC.

This clonotype was counted a few times. The CDR3 DNA reads as TGTGCCAGCAGTTACAGGACACCGGGAGAGCTGTTTTTT. It yields the protein CASSYRTPGELFF. The V call is TRBV5-5, the J call TRBJ2-2, with D perhaps assigned TRBD1 or TRBD2 (5 bases each). Germline loops: CDR1 SGHKS, CDR2 YYEKEE (reference sequence). V shed 5 bases and J shed 11 bases, with 16 bases lying between them. The CDR3 runs 13 residues.

This chain connects TRBV11-2 to TRBJ1-1, with D perhaps TRBD1 (6 bases). Germline CDR1 reads SGHAT; CDR2 reads FQNNGV. This CDR3 region has 14 residues. V was pared by 5 bases and J by 2 bases, with 12 bases between. CDR3 coding DNA: TGTGCCAGCAGCCGCGTGGGGGCCAACACTGAAGCTTTCTTT. Its translation: CASSRVGANTEAFF.

This chain connects TRBV4-1 to TRBJ2-1, with D maybe TRBD2 (6 bases). CDR1 and CDR2 from the germline V gene are MGHRA and YSYEKL. Trimming removed 5 bases from V and 0 bases from J, with 11 bases in between. This CDR3 comprises 15 residues. In nucleotides, the CDR3 is TGCGCCAGCAGCTCGCTAGCGCGCTCCTACAATGAGCAGTTCTTC. This encodes CASSSLARSYNEQFF.

This clonotype was observed a few times. The chain joins TRBV7-3 to TRBJ2-3; D tentatively fits TRBD1 or TRBD2 (5 bases each). The CDR3 spans 14 residues. CDR1 is SGHTA, CDR2 FQGTGA, per germline. V was trimmed by 3 bases and J by 4 bases, leaving 11 bases between them. CDR3 in DNA: TGTGCCAGCAGCTTGGGGGAAAGACCAGATACGCAGTATTTT. It yields the protein CASSLGERPDTQYF.

The chain employs TRBV7-2 and TRBJ2-7, with no clear D. Trimming removed 5 bases from V and 0 bases from J, with 14 bases in between. The CDR3 runs 15 residues. Germline-derived CDR1 and CDR2 are SGHTA and FQGNSA. The CDR3 DNA reads as TGTGCCAGCAGCCTGATCCGGGCCAGCTCCTACGAGCAGTACTTC. Translating it yields CASSLIRASSYEQYF.

This chain connects TRBV12-3 or TRBV12-4 to TRBJ1-4; TRBD1 is a possible D gene (5 bases). The CDR3 extends over 12 amino acids. V lost 6 bases and J 11 bases, leaving 13 bases between the germline ends. CDR3 in DNA: TGTGCCAGCAGCCTCCCCGGGGGGAAACTGTTTTTT. This gives the protein CASSLPGGKLFF.

V and J are TRBV5-1 and TRBJ2-1; 8 nucleotides align to TRBD1. Germline values: CDR1 SGHRS, CDR2 YFSETQ. This CDR3 is built from 14 residues. V was pared by 2 bases and J by 6 bases, with 4 bases of the junction left unmatched. The DNA of the CDR3 is TGCGCCAGCAGCTTCCGGGACAGGATCAATGAGCAGTTCTTC. Translation: CASSFRDRINEQFF. The full variable domain, in which reference TRBV5-1 and TRBJ2-1 provide the parts outside the CDR3, is KAGVTQTPRYLIKTRGQQVTLSCSPISGHRSVSWYQQTPGQGLQFLFEYFSETQRNKGNFPGRFSGRQFSNSRSEMNVSTLELGDSALYLCASSFRDRINEQFFGPGTRLTVL.

The rearrangement links TRBV20-1 to TRBJ1-3; unclear D gene. V lost 0 bases, J lost 8 bases, and 11 bases lay in between. CDR3 size: 13 residues. Germline V gene lookup returns CDR1 DFQATT and CDR2 SNEGSKA (reference sequence). CDR3 sequence reads: CSARDTGVDTIYF. DNA of the CDR3: TGCAGTGCTAGAGATACGGGCGTGGACACCATATATTTT.

The sample holds one count of this clonotype. The rearrangement links TRBV15 to TRBJ1-1, with 8 positions matching TRBD1. The CDR3 loop spans 12 amino acids. Per the germline V gene, CDR1 is LNHNV and CDR2 is YYDKDF (reference sequence). V lost 9 bases, J lost 4 bases, and 4 bases stayed unmatched. CDR3 residues: CATGQASTEAFF. CDR3 DNA sequence: TGTGCCACGGGACAGGCGTCCACTGAAGCTTTCTTT.

The genes are TRBV20-1 and TRBJ2-2; a weak D match, TRBD1 (5 bases). This CDR3 region has 12 residues. Between the trimmed V and J ends, which lost 5 bases and 7 bases, there was a span of 11 bases. The germline gives CDR1 DFQATT, CDR2 SNEGSKA (reference sequence). CDR3 loop: CSAGRDFGELFF. The CDR3, as DNA: TGCAGTGCTGGCAGGGATTTCGGGGAGCTGTTTTTT.

This clonotype has ten or more counts. The chain recombines TRBV20-1 with TRBJ1-6; 8 bases map to TRBD1. Trimming cost V 6 bases and J 11 bases; bases outside gene matches: 9. The CDR3 is 13 amino acids. Germline V CDR1 and CDR2: DFQATT, SNEGSKA (reference sequence). CDR3 sequence: CSAKPGQDTPLHF. CDR3 DNA sequence: TGCAGTGCGAAGCCGGGACAGGACACACCCCTCCACTTT.

This clonotype was seen more than once but under ten times. The chain uses TRBV11-2 and TRBJ1-5, with 7 nucleotides matching TRBD1. This CDR3 has 15 amino acids. Trimming removed 3 bases from V and 3 bases from J; junction bases left unmatched: 5. Germline-derived CDR1 and CDR2 are SGHAT and FQNNGV. The CDR3 DNA reads as TGTGCCAGCAGCTTGGCGGGACAGCTCAATCAGCCCCAGCATTTT. Protein sequence: CASSLAGQLNQPQHF. The whole variable domain, filled in from reference TRBV11-2 and TRBJ1-5, reads EAGVAQSPRYKIIEKRQSVAFWCNPISGHATLYWYQQILGQGPKLLIQFQNNGVVDDSQLPKDRFSAERLKGVDSTLKIQPAKLEDSAVYLCASSLAGQLNQPQHFGDGTRLSIL.

The genes are TRBV29-1 and TRBJ1-3; D gene unclear. V lost 6 bases and J 9 bases, leaving 12 bases between the germline ends. Germline assignment: CDR1 SQVTM and CDR2 ANQGSEA. The CDR3 consists of 11 residues. The CDR3 here is CSVPIGRTIYF. The CDR3 DNA reads as TGCAGCGTCCCGATAGGCCGCACCATATATTTT.

Many counts were recorded for this clonotype. Germline is not matched at one junction end, which may reflect a read error. V usage is TRBV7-2 and J usage is TRBJ2-5, with D possibly TRBD2 on 5 matching bases. Germline V gene sequence: CDR1 SGHTA, CDR2 FQGNSA. This CDR3 comprises 13 residues. CDR3 loop: CASSLASQETQYF. CDR3 in DNA: TGTGCCAGCAGTTTAGCGTCCCAAGAGACCCAGTACTTC.

The genes are TRBV5-4 and TRBJ2-3; 7 nucleotides agree with TRBD2. Germline CDR1 reads SGHNT; CDR2 reads YYREEE (reference sequence). Trimming cost V 1 base and J 0 bases; bases outside gene matches: 14. The CDR3 has 19 amino acids. The CDR3 DNA follows: TGTGCCAGCAGCTTGCGCGTCCTGACTCAGCGGGGTAGCACAGATACGCAGTATTTT. As protein: CASSLRVLTQRGSTDTQYF. Using reference TRBV5-4 and TRBJ2-3 for the parts outside the CDR3, the full variable domain is ETGVTQSPTHLIKTRGQQVTLRCSSQSGHNTVSWYQQALGQGPQFIFQYYREEENGRGNFPPRFSGLQFPNYSSELNVNALELDDSALYLCASSLRVLTQRGSTDTQYFGPGTRLTVL.

The CDR3 bases are TGTGCCAGCAGCCTTATGGGGACTAGCGGGGGGGCCTCTGCTGAGACCCAGTACTTC. Its protein is CASSLMGTSGGASAETQYF. This sequence joins TRBV12-3 or TRBV12-4 and TRBJ2-5; 16 bases agree with TRBD2. The ends lost 6 bases at V and 5 bases at J; junction bases unmatched: 15. The CDR3 is 19 amino acids.

This clonotype was detected many times. V usage is TRBV20-1 and J usage is TRBJ2-2, with D perhaps assigned TRBD1 or TRBD2 (7 bases each). CDR3 length: 18 amino acids. V was trimmed by 6 bases and J by 2 bases, leaving 25 bases between them. The germline V gene encodes CDR1 DFQATT and CDR2 SNEGSKA (reference sequence). The CDR3 nucleotides read TGCAGTGCCCCCGTCGCAGGGGGGGGCCTGTATAACACCGGGGAGCTGTTTTTT. As protein: CSAPVAGGGLYNTGELFF.

The gene calls are TRBV12-3 or TRBV12-4 and TRBJ2-5, with 7 bases identical to TRBD2. The junction had 9 bases not matched to a gene; V was cut back by 3 bases and J by 5 bases. There are 15 residues in the CDR3. The CDR3 bases are TGTGCCAGCAGTTTCGACCGGGGGGTATTCGAGACCCAGTACTTC. It encodes CASSFDRGVFETQYF.

For the CDR3, the DNA is TGTGCCAGCAGCCAGCACCGGGACAGGGACTACACCTTC. Amino acids: CASSQHRDRDYTF. The chain is built from TRBV3-1 and TRBJ1-2, with 9 positions matching TRBD1. The V gene end was trimmed by 3 bases and the J gene end by 10 bases; junction bases not matched to a gene: 6. The CDR3 is 13 residues long. In germline, CDR1 is LGHDT, CDR2 YNNKEL (reference sequence).

The chain has TRBV5-1 and TRBJ1-5; D is uncertain. Between the trimmed V and J ends, which lost 1 base and 2 bases, there was a span of 16 bases. Per germline, CDR1 SGHRS and CDR2 YFSETQ. The CDR3 runs 17 residues. The CDR3, as DNA: TGCGCCAGCAGCTTGTTACCGCAGGCCCCGGGCAATCAGCCCCAGCATTTT. This gives the protein CASSLLPQAPGNQPQHF.

CDR3 amino acids: CASRRPMTDRRPGELFF. CDR3 coding DNA: TGTGCCAGCAGACGTCCGATGACAGATCGACGACCCGGGGAGCTGTTTTTT. This chain joins TRBV7-2 and TRBJ2-2, with D possibly TRBD1 on 5 matching bases. CDR3 length: 17 amino acids. CDR1 is SGHTA, CDR2 FQGNSA, per germline. V was trimmed by 6 bases and J by 6 bases, leaving 23 bases between them.

This clonotype occurred a few times. V gene TRBV29-1 combines with J gene TRBJ2-2, with TRBD2 as a possible D gene (6 bases). Germline CDR1 is SQVTM and CDR2 is ANQGSEA. V lost 5 bases and J 3 bases, leaving 13 bases between the germline ends. The CDR3 is 14 residues long. CDR3 nucleotide sequence: TGCAGCGTTTTTTGGGGGGACGACACCGGGGAGCTGTTTTTT. Its protein product is CSVFWGDDTGELFF.

This clonotype appeared many times. The rearrangement links TRBV6-1 to TRBJ2-2; tentatively, D is TRBD2 (7 bases). Per the germline V gene, CDR1 is MNHNS and CDR2 is SASEGT. The CDR3 extends over 16 amino acids. The ends were cut back, 6 bases at V and 1 base at J, with 15 bases in the middle. CDR3 nucleotides: TGTGCCAGCAGAAGTATCGGGGGGCGGAACACCGGGGAGCTGTTTTTT. As protein: CASRSIGGRNTGELFF.

At least ten counts were recorded for this clonotype. A junction end diverges from the germline sequence, so it may reflect a read error. The chain combines TRBV12-3 or TRBV12-4 with TRBJ2-3; TRBD1 might be the D (6 bases). CDR3 length: 12 residues. For the CDR3, the DNA is TGTGCCAGCAGCTTAGGGGGAGATACGCAGTATTTT. This sequence encodes CASSLGGDTQYF.

The V call is TRBV12-3 or TRBV12-4, the J call TRBJ1-3; no clear D gene. With 7 bases removed from V and 0 bases from J, the gap between germline ends came to 13 bases. This CDR3 region has 15 residues. CDR3 region: CASTFWESSGNTIYF. DNA of the CDR3: TGTGCCAGCACCTTCTGGGAGAGCTCTGGAAACACCATATATTTT.

The CDR3 loop is CASSPRTGSGEQFF. In nucleotides, the CDR3 is TGCGCCAGCAGCCCAAGGACAGGGTCCGGTGAGCAGTTCTTC. The chain joins TRBV5-1 to TRBJ2-1, with TRBD1 identical over 8 bases. The CDR3 sequence is 14 residues long. Germline V gives CDR1 SGHRS, CDR2 YFSETQ. The junction had 9 bases not matched to a gene; V was cut back by 4 bases and J by 9 bases. Based on the CDR3 plus reference TRBV5-1 and TRBJ2-1, the full variable domain is KAGVTQTPRYLIKTRGQQVTLSCSPISGHRSVSWYQQTPGQGLQFLFEYFSETQRNKGNFPGRFSGRQFSNSRSEMNVSTLELGDSALYLCASSPRTGSGEQFFGPGTRLTVL.

In its sample, this clonotype was seen a few times. The CDR3 DNA reads TGTGCCAGCACACAAAACCCTGCCTCTAACTATGGCTACACCTTC. Translation: CASTQNPASNYGYTF. The rearrangement joins TRBV7-2 to TRBJ1-2; D remains ambiguous. The V gene lost 7 bases and the J gene lost 0 bases, with 15 bases spanning the gap. Per germline, CDR1 SGHTA and CDR2 FQGNSA. The CDR3 spans 15 residues.